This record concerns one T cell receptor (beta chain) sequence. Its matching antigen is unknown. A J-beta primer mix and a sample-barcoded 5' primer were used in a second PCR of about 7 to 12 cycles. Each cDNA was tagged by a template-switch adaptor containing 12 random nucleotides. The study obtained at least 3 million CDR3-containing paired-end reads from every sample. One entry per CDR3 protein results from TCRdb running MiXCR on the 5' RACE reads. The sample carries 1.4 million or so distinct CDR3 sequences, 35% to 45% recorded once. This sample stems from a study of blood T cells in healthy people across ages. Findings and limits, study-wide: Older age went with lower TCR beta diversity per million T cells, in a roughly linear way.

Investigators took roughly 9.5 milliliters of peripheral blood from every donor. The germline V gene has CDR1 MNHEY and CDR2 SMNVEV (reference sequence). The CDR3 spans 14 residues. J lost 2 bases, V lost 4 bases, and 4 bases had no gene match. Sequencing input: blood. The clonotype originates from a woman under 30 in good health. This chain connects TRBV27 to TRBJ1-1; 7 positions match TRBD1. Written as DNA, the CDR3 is TGTGCCAGCAGTTATAAGGGGGCCAACACTGAAGCTTTCTTT. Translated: CASSYKGANTEAFF.